Listed below are T cell receptor beta chains from one sample, sequenced in a study of human T cells and chemical hapten exposure. TCRdb re-called the RACE reads through MiXCR, storing one row per CDR3 protein. The sample yields 250,000 to 300,000 distinct CDR3 sequences, approximately 7.5% seen once. This specimen consisted of whole blood, obtained in connection with sensitization to the hapten diphenylcyclopropenone (DPC). These receptor sequences come from a man aged 18 to 30 with alopecia areata. Some clones in this sample may be carry-over from other donors' samples. Both conserved end residues are part of each CDR3. The D gene is left open where the match is weak. Clone size, where shown, is once, few, many, or a class for clones that have expanded.

>NA|TRBJ1-1|many|TRBV20-1
TGCAGTGCTAGAGTGGGAGGTTCTGAAGCTTTCTTT
CSARVGGSEAFF
>NA|TRBJ1-6|few|TRBV28
TGTGCCAGCAGTGGACCAAATTCACCCCTCCACTTT
CASSGPNSPLHF
>NA|TRBJ1-5|many|TRBV2
TGTGCCAGCAGTCAGGGTTATCAGCCCCAGCATTTT
CASSQGYQPQHF
>TRBD2|TRBJ2-7|few|TRBV6-2/TRBV6-3
TGTGCCAGCAGTTCCGGACTAGCGGGGGCCTACGAGCAGTACTTC
CASSSGLAGAYEQYF
>NA|TRBJ2-1|many|TRBV6-2/TRBV6-3
TGTGCCAGCAGAAGAACTGAGGGGGTTGGTGAGCAGTTCTTC
CASRRTEGVGEQFF
>NA|TRBJ1-6|NA|TRBV11-2
TGTGCCAGCACCCCGCTGGGGGGAATAAATTCACCCCTCCACTTT
CASTPLGGINSPLHF
>NA|TRBJ2-5|NA|TRBV18
TGTGCCAGCTCACCATTCGCAGCCACTCAAGAGACCCAGTACTTC
CASSPFAATQETQYF
>NA|TRBJ2-2|few|TRBV27
TGTGCCAGCAGTCGCCACGGCGGGCAGGGGAGCACCGGGGAGCTGTTTTTT
CASSRHGGQGSTGELFF
>TRBD1|TRBJ2-4|few|TRBV5-1
TGCGCCAGCAGCTCCCGGGACAGAGAAAACATTCAGTACTTC
CASSSRDRENIQYF
>TRBD1|TRBJ1-2|few|TRBV27
TGTGCCACCTCGAAGGGGGGACAGATCTATGGCTACACCTTC
CATSKGGQIYGYTF
>TRBD1|TRBJ2-1|NA|TRBV6-5
TGTGCCAGCAGTCCCCCGGACAGGGTCAATGAGCAGTTCTTC
CASSPPDRVNEQFF
>NA|TRBJ1-1|few|TRBV6-6
TGTGCCAGCCTGTTGCGAGGAATGAACACTGAAGCTTTCTTT
CASLLRGMNTEAFF
>TRBD1|TRBJ2-5|few|TRBV5-4
TGTGCCAGCAGCCGGGACAGTTCATTCCAAGAGACCCAGTACTTC
CASSRDSSFQETQYF
>TRBD1|TRBJ2-6|many|TRBV4-1
TGCGCCAGCAGCCTCAGACAGGGATCGGGAGGGGCCAACGTCCTGACTTTC
CASSLRQGSGGANVLTF
>TRBD1|TRBJ2-7|few|TRBV5-1
TGCGCCAGCAGCTTGGGCGGGACAGGGGCCTCCTACGAGCAGTACTTC
CASSLGGTGASYEQYF
>TRBD1|TRBJ1-2|few|TRBV9
TGTGCCAGCACCCAGACAGGGGTGACCGGCTACACCTTC
CASTQTGVTGYTF
>NA|TRBJ2-1|NA|TRBV25-1
TGTGCCAGCAGTGATGTGGAAGGTGCCTACAATGAGCAGTTCTTC
CASSDVEGAYNEQFF
>TRBD1|TRBJ1-5|NA|TRBV15
TGTGCCACCAGCATTGCAGGGGGCTCGAATCAGCCCCAGCATTTT
CATSIAGGSNQPQHF
>NA|TRBJ2-1|few|TRBV3-1
TGTGCCAGCAGCCAACTCTGGGGGGCGAGTTACAATGAGCAGTTCTTC
CASSQLWGASYNEQFF
>NA|TRBJ2-3|NA|TRBV7-2
TGTGCCAGCAGCGTAAGGAGTTGGGCAGCTGGGGGCACAGATACGCAGTATTTT
CASSVRSWAAGGTDTQYF
>NA|TRBJ2-2|few|TRBV5-1
TGCGCCAGCAGCTCGGGTCCGGCCACGGAGGAGCTGTTTTTT
CASSSGPATEELFF
>TRBD2|TRBJ2-1|NA|TRBV10-3
TGTGCCATCAGTCAACTAGCGGGGGACAATGAGCAGTTCTTC
CAISQLAGDNEQFF
>NA|TRBJ2-1|few|TRBV20-1
TGCAGTGCTAGTGGCGGGCCCCCGAGCTCCTACAATGAGCAGTTCTTC
CSASGGPPSSYNEQFF
>NA|TRBJ1-2|many|TRBV12-3/TRBV12-4
TGTGCCAGCAGTTTCCGGGACGAGAATACTAACTATGGCTACACCTTC
CASSFRDENTNYGYTF
>NA|TRBJ2-3|NA|TRBV19
TGTGCCAGTAGTGAGGGCGACAGGCGCACAGATACGCAGTATTTT
CASSEGDRRTDTQYF
>NA|TRBJ2-7|many|TRBV4-1
TGCGCCAGCAGCCAAGAAACACGCGATCAGCCCTACGAGCAGTACTTC
CASSQETRDQPYEQYF
>TRBD1|TRBJ2-5|few|TRBV7-2
TGTGCCAGCAGCCTGGGACAGTTCCAAGAGACCCAGTACTTC
CASSLGQFQETQYF
>TRBD1|TRBJ2-3|few|TRBV27
TGTGCCAGCAGTTTATTTTCTACGGGACAGTTGCCAGATACGCAGTATTTT
CASSLFSTGQLPDTQYF